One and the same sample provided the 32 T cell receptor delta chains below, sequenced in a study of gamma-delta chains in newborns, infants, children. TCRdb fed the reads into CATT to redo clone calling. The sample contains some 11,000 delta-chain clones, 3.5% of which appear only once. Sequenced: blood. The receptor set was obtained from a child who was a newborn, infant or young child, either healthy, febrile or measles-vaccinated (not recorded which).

Here the CDR3 reads CALGELVPTSSPLGDWDSDKLIF. The DNA of the CDR3 is TGTGCTCTTGGGGAACTAGTCCCTACCTCATCCCCCCTGGGGGATTGGGATTCCGATAAACTCATCTTT. The chain is built from TRDV1 and TRDJ1, with 9 bases fitting TRDD3. This CDR3 spans 23 amino acids. V shed 0 bases, J shed 3 bases, and the junction held 26 bases outside the gene matches. Per the germline V gene, CDR1 is TSWWSYY and CDR2 is QGS.

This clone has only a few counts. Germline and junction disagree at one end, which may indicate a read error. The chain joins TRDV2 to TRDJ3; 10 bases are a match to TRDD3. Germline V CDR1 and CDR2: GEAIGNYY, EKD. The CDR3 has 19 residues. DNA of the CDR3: TGTGCCTGTGACGTACTGGGGGATTATAGCTCCTGGGACGCCCGACAGATGTTTTTC. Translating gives CACDVLGDYSSWDARQMFF.

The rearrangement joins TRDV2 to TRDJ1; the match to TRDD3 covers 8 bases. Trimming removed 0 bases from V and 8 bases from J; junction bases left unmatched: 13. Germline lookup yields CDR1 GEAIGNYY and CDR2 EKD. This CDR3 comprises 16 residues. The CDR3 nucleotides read TGTGCCTGTGACACCGTGTTGGGATACGCTCCAGTGAAACTCATCTTT. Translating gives CACDTVLGYAPVKLIF.

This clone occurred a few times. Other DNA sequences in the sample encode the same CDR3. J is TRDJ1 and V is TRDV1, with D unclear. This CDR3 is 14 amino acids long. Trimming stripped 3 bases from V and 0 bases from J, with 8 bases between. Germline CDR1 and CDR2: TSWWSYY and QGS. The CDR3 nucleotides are TGTGCTCTTGGGGAGCACGCGTACACCGATAAACTCATCTTT. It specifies CALGEHAYTDKLIF.

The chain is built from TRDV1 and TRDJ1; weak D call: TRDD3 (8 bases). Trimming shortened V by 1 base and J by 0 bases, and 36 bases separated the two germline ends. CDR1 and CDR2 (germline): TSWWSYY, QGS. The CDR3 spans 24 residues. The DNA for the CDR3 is TGTGCTCTTGGGGAACGGAGGTTCCTACGAAAACTGGGGGGAGATCTAGACTACACCGATAAACTCATCTTT. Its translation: CALGERRFLRKLGGDLDYTDKLIF.

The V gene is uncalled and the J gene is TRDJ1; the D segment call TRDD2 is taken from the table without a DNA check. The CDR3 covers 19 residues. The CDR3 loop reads CALGLLWPYSQPYTDKLIF. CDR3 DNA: TGTGCTCTTGGGCTCCTTTGGCCCTATTCCCAACCCTACACCGATAAACTCATCTTT.

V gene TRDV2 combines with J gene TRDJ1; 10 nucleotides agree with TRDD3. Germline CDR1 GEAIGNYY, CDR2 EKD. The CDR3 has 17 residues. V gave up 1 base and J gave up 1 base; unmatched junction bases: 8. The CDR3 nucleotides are TGTGCCTGTGACACTTTGGGGGATACCGATATCACCGATAAACTCATCTTT. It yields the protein CACDTLGDTDITDKLIF.

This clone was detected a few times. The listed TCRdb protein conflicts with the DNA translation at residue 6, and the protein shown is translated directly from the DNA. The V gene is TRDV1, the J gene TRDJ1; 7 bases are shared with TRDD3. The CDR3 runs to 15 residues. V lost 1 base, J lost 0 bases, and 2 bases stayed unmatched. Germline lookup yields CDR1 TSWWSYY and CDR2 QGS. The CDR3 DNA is TGTGCTCTTGGGGAACCCTGGGGGTACACCGATAAACTCATCTTT. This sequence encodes CALGEPWGYTDKLIF.

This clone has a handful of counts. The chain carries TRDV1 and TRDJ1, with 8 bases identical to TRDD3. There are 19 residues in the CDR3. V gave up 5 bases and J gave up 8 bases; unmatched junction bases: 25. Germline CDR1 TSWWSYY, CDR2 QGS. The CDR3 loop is CALGPAFPQKTYWGLKLIF. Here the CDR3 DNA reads TGTGCTCTTGGGCCGGCCTTCCCCCAAAAAACGTACTGGGGGTTAAAACTCATCTTT.

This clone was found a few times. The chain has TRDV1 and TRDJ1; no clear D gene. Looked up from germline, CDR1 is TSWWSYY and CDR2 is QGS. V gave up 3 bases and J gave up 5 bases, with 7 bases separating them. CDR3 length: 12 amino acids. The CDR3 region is CALGDLEDKLIF. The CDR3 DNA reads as TGTGCTCTTGGGGACTTGGAGGATAAACTCATCTTT.

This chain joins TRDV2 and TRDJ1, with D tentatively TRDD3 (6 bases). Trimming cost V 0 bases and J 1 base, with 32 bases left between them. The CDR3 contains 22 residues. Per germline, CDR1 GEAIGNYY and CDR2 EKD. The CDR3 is CACDTVPTAAGDPTFGTDKLIF. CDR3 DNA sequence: TGTGCCTGTGACACCGTACCGACTGCGGCTGGGGACCCGACCTTTGGCACCGATAAACTCATCTTT.

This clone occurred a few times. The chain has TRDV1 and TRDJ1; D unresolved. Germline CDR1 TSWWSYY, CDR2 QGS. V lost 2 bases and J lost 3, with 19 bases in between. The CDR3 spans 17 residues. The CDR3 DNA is TGTGCTCTTGGGGAAAGAAAACGATTCCCTCTAGCCGATAAACTCATCTTT. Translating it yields CALGERKRFPLADKLIF.

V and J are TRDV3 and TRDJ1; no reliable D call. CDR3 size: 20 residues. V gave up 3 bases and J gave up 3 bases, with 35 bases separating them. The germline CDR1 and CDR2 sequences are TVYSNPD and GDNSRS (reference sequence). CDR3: CAFTPLPPLGGQGAPDKLIF. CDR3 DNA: TGTGCCTTCACCCCCCTCCCTCCCCTCGGAGGGCAAGGCGCCCCCGATAAACTCATCTTT.

In DNA, the CDR3 is TGTGCCTGTGACACCGTGGGGGGCTCCTGGGACACCCGACAGATGTTTTTC. Translating gives CACDTVGGSWDTRQMFF. The chain combines TRDV2 with TRDJ3; perhaps TRDD3 as D (6 bases). The V gene lost 0 bases and the J gene lost 0 bases, with 8 bases spanning the gap. In germline, CDR1 is GEAIGNYY, CDR2 EKD. CDR3 size: 17 residues.

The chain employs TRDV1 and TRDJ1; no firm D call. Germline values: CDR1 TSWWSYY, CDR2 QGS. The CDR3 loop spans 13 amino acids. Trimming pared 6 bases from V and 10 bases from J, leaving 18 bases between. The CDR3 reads CALGSNLSSGLIF. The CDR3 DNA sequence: TGTGCTCTTGGAAGTAACCTCTCCTCTGGACTCATCTTT.

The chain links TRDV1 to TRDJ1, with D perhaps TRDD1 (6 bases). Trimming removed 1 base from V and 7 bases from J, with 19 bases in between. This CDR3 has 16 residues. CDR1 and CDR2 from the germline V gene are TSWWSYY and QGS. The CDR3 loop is CALGEPRSNSDSKLIF. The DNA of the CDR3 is TGTGCTCTTGGGGAACCTCGGTCTAATAGTGATAGTAAACTCATCTTT.

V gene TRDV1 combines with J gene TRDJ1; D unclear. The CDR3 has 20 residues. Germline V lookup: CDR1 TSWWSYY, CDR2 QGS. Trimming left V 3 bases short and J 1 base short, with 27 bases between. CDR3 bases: TGTGCTCTTGGGGATGGCAATCTTCGGACCCAGCTCAGAGGCACCGATAAACTCATCTTT. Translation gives CALGDGNLRTQLRGTDKLIF.

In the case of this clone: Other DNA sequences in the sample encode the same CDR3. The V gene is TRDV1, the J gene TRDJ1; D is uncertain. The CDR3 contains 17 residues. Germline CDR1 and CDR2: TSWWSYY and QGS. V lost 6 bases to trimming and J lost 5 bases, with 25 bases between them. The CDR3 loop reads CALGGCTVLLRSDKLIF. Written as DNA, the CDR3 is TGTGCTCTTGGAGGCTGTACGGTCCTCCTCCGTTCTGATAAACTCATCTTT.

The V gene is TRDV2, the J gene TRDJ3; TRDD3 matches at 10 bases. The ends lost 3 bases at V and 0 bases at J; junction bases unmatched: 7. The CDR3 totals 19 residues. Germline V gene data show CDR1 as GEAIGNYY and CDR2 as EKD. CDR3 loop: CACDVLGDYSSWDTRQMFF. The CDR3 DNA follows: TGTGCCTGTGACGTACTGGGGGATTATAGCTCCTGGGACACCCGACAGATGTTTTTC.

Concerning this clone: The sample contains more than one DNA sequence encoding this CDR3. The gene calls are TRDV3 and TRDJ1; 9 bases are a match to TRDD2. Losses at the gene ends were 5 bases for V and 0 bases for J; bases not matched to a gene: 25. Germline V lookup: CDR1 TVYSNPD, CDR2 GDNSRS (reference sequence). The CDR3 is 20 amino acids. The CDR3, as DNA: TGTGCCGTCAGGCCTTCCTACGCCCTTGGGGCTCCTTACTACACCGATAAACTCATCTTT. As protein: CAVRPSYALGAPYYTDKLIF. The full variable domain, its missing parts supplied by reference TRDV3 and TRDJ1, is CDKVTQSSPDQTVASGSEVVLLCTYDTVYSNPDLFWYRIRPDYSFQFVFYGDNSRSEGADFTQGRFSVKHILTQKAFHLVISPVRTEDSATYYCAVRPSYALGAPYYTDKLIFGKGTRVTVEP.

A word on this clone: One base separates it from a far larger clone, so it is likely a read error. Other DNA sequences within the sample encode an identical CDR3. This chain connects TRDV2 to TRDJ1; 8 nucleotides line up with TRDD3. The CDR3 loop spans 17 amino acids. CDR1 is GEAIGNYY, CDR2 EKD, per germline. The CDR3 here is CACELLGGAIDTDKLIF. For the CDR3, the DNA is TGTGCCTGTGAACTACTGGGGGGCGCCATAGACACCGATAAACTCATTTTT.

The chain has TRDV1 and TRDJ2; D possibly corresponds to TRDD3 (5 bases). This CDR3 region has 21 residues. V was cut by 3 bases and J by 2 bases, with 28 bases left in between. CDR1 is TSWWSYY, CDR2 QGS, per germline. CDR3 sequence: CALGEGRPGIWGNSLTAQLFF. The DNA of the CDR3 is TGTGCTCTTGGGGAGGGCAGACCAGGGATTTGGGGTAATTCGTTGACAGCACAACTCTTCTTT.

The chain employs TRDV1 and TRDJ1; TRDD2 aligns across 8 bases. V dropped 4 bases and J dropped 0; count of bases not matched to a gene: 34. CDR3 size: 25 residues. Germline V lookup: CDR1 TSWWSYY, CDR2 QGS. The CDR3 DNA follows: TGTGCTCTTGGGGCACAGAGGCAAGGGAATACCTTGCTTCCTACCGGGGACCCCTACACCGATAAACTCATCTTT. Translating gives CALGAQRQGNTLLPTGDPYTDKLIF.

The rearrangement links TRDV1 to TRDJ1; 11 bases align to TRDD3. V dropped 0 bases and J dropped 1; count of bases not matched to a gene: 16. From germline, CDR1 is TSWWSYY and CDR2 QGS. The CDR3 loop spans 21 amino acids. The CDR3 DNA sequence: TGTGCTCTTGGGGAACTCGCAGCGCGGTACTGGGGGATATGGGCCACCGATAAACTCATCTTT. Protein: CALGELAARYWGIWATDKLIF.

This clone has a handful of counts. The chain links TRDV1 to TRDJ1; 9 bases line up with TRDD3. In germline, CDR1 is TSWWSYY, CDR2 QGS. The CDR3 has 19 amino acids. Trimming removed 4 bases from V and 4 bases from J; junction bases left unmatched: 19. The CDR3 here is CALGVLGAPPGDTDDKLIF. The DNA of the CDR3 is TGTGCTCTTGGGGTCCTGGGGGCACCCCCGGGGGATACAGACGATAAACTCATCTTT.

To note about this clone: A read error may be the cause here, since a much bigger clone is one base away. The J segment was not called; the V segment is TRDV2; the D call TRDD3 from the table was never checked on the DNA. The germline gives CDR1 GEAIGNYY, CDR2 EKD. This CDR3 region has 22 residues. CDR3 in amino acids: CACDSPGGGGSVSSWDTRQVFF. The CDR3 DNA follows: TGTGCCTGTGACTCACCTGGTGGTGGGGGATCCGTAAGCTCCTGGGACACCCGACAGGTGTTTTTC.

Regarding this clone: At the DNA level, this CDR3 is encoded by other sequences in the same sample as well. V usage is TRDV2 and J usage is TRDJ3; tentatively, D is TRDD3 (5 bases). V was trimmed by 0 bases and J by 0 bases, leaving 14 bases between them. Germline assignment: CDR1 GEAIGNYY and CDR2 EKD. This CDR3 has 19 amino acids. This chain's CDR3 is CACDTAGGTSSWDTRQMFF. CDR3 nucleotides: TGTGCCTGTGACACCGCGGGGGGCACGAGCTCCTGGGACACCCGACAGATGTTTTTC.

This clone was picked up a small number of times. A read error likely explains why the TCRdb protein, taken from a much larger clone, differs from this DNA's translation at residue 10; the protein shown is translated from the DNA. CDR3 protein: CACDTVSGSTTAQLFF. The CDR3 nucleotides read TGTGCCTGTGACACCGTTTCAGGATCCACGACAGCACAACTCTTCTTT. This sequence joins TRDV2 and TRDJ2; D is unclear. Trimming removed 0 bases at V and 4 bases at J, with 14 bases between. CDR3 size: 16 residues. Germline CDR1 is GEAIGNYY and CDR2 is EKD.

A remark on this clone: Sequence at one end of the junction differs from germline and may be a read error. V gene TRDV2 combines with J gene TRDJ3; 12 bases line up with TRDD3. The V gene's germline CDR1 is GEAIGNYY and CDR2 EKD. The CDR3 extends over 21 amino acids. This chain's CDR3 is CACDTVSGGYELVWDTRRMFF. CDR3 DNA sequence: TGTGCCTGTGACACCGTCTCTGGGGGATACGAGTTGGTCTGGGACACCCGACGGATGTTTTTC.

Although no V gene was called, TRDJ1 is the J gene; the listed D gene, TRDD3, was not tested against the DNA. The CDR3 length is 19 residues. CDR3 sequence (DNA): TGTGCTCTTGGGGAACTCCCGCCTCCATACTCGGCATACGGGTCTAAACTCATCTTT. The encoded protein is CALGELPPPYSAYGSKLIF.

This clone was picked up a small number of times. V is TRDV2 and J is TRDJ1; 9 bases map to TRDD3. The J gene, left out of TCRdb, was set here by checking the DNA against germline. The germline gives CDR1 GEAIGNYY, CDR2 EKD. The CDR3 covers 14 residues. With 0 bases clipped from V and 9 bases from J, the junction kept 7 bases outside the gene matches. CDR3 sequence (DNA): TGTGCCTGTGACACCCTGGGGGATCGGCGGGAACTCATCTTT. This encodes CACDTLGDRRELIF.

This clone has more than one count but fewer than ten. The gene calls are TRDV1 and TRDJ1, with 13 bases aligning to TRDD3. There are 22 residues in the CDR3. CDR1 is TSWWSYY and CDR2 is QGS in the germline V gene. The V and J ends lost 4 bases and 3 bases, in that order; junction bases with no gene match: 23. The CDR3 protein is CALGGGLPTNYWGIRRPDKLIF. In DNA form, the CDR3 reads TGTGCTCTTGGGGGAGGACTTCCCACCAACTACTGGGGGATACGCAGGCCCGATAAACTCATCTTT.